This TCR beta chain was profiled in a study of blood T cell repertoires in COVID-19. Looking at the study overall: Nucleic acid was either cDNA or gDNA, and it came from T cells, B-cell-depleted T cells, or PBMCs.

Germline V gives CDR1 SGHTA, CDR2 FQGNSA. The CDR3 spans 16 residues. Trimming removed 1 base from V and 1 base from J; junction bases left unmatched: 5. The authors' processing: Counts of nucleated cells, estimated from reference gene primer amplification, were obtained. Clones were read by immunoSEQ multiplex PCR, and TCRdb kept only the in-frame ones, dropping some. V and J calls and clone size are those listed in that table; D and trimming were worked out from the DNA. Found here are around 370,000 clones, around nine tenths of them singletons; the top ten hold about 7.3%. This TCR derives from a woman between 65 and 79 years old with COVID-19, enrolled during active disease. Sequenced input: peripheral blood. This chain uses TRBV7-2 with TRBJ2-5, with TRBD2 identical over 8 bases. CDR3 loop: CASSLGIAGPQETQYF. The CDR3 nucleotides read TGTGCCAGCAGCTTAGGGATAGCGGGGCCCCAAGAGACCCAGTACTTC.